This TCR beta chain was observed in a study of blood T cell repertoires in COVID-19. Authors' methods: By means of reference gene primer amplification, nucleated cell counts were estimated. Sequencing was performed with immunoSEQ multiplex PCR; in TCRdb, only in-frame clones are kept and a portion is missing. The D gene and trimming were derived from the DNA, and the V and J assignments and clone size from that table. The repertoire includes about 200,000 clones, under 90% of them detected once, and about 6% sits in the top ten. Only a few counts were recorded for this clone. Sequenced sample: peripheral blood. This clonotype originated in a man at least 80 years old with acute or convalescent COVID-19.

As DNA, the CDR3 is TGTGCCAGTAGTATCCTAGCGGGGAAGAATGAGCAGTTCTTC. Translated, it gives CASSILAGKNEQFF. The chain has TRBV19 and TRBJ2-1, with 9 bases that match TRBD2. The CDR3 sequence is 14 residues long. Looked up from germline, CDR1 is LNHDA and CDR2 is SQIVND (reference sequence). With 3 bases clipped from V and 7 bases from J, the junction kept 4 bases outside the gene matches.